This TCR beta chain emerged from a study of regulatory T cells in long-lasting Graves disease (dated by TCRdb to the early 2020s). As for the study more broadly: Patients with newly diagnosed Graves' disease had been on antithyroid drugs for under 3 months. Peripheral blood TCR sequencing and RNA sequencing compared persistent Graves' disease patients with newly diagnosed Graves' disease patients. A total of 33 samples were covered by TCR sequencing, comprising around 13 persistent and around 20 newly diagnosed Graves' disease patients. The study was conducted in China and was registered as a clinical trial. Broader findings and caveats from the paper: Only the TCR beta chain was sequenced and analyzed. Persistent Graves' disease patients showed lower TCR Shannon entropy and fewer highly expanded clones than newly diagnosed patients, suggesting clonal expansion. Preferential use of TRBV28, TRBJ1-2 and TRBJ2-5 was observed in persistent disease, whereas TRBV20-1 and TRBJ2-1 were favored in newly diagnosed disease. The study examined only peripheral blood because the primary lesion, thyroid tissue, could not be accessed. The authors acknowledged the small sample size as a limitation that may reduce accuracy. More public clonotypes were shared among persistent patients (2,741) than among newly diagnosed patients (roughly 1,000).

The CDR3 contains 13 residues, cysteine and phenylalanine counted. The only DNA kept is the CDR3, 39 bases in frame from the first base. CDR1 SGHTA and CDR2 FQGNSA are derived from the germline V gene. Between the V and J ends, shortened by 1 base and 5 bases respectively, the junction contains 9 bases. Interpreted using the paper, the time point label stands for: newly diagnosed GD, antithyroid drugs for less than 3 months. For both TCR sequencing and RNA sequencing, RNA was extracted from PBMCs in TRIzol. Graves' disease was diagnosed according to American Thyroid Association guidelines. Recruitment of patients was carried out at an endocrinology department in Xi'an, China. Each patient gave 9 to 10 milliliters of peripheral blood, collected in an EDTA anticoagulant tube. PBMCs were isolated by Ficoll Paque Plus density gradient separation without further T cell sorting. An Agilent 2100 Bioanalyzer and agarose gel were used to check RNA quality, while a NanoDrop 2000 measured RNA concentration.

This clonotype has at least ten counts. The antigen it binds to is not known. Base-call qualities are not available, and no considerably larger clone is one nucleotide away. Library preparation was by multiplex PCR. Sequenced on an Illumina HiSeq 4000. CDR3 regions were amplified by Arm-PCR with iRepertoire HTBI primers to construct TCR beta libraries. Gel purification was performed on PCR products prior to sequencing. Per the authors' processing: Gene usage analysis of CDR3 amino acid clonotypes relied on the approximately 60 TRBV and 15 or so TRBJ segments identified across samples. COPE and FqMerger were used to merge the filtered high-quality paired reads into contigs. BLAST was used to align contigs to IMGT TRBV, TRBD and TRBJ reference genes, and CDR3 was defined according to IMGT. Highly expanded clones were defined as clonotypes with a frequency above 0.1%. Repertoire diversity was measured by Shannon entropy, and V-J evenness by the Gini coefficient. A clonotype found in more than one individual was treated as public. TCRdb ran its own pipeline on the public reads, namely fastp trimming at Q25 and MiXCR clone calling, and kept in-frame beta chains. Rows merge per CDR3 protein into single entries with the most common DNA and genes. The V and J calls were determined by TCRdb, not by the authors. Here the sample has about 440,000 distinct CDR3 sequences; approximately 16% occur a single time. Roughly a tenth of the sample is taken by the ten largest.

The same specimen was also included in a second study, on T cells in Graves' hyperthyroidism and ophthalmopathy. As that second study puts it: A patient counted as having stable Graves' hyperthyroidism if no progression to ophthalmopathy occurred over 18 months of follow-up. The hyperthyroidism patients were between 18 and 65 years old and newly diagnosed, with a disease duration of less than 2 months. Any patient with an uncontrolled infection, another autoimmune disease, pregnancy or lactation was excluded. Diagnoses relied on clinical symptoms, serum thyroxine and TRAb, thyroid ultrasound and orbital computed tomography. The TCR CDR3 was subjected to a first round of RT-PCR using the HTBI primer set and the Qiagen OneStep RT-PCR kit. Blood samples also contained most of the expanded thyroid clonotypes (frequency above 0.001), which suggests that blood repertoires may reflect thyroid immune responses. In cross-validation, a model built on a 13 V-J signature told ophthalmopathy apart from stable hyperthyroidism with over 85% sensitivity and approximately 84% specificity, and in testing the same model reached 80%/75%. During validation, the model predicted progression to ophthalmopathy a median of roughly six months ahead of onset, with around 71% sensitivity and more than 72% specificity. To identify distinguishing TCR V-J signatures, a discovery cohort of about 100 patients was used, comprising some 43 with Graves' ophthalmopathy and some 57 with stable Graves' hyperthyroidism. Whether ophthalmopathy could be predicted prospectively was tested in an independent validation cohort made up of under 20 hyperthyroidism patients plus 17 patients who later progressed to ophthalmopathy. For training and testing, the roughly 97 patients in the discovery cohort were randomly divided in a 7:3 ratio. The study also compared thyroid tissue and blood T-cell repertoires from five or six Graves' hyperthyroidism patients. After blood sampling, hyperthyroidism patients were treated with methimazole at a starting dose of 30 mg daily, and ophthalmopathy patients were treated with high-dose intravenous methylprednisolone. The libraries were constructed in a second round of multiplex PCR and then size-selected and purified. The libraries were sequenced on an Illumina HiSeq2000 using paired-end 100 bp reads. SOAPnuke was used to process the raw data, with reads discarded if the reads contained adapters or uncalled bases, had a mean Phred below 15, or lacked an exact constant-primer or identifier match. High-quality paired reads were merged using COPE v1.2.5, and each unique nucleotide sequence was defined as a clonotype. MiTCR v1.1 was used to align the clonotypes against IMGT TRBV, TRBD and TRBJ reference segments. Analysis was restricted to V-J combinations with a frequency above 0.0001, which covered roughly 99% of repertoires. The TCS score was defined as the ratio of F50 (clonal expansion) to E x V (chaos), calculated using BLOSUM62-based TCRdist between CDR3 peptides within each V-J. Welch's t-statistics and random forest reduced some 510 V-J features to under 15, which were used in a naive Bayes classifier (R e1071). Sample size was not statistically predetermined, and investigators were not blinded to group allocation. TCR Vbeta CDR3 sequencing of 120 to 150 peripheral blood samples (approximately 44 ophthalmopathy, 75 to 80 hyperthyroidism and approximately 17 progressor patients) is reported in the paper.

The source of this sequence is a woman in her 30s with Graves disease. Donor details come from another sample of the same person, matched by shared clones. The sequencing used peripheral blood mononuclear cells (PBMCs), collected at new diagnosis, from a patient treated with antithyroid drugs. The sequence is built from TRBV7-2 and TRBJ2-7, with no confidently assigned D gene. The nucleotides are TGTGCCAGCAGCTTAGAACTCCTCCACGAGCAGTACTTC. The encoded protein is CASSLELLHEQYF.